Sequencing of this T cell receptor (beta chain) was carried out in a study of CD8 T cells in Susac syndrome. Study-wide points: An acknowledgment was made by the study that its TCR sequencing and HLA analysis involved relatively few individuals.

The authors sequenced TCR beta from blood CD8+ and CD4+ T cells. Random hexamers primed reverse transcription of about 0.45 to 1 ug RNA. The method of amplification for TCR beta CDR3 was immunoSEQ multiplex PCR, covering 54 Vbeta and 13 Jbeta. One entry per CDR3 protein, called by TCRdb with MiXCR from the immunoSEQ multiplex PCR reads. The sample holds hundreds of thousands of distinct CDR3 sequences; more than 75% are singletons and the top ten take 0.095% to 0.14%. V was clipped by 0 bases and J by 5 bases, with 12 bases between them. CDR3 length equals 14 residues. CDR1 and CDR2 from the germline V gene are SGDLS and YYNGEE. Comment on this clonotype: The antigen is undetermined.

The chain carries TRBV9 and TRBJ2-7; TRBD2 is a possible D gene (6 bases). The specimen sequenced was CD8+ T cells from PBMCs. The receptor was derived from a human donor with multiple sclerosis. DNA of the CDR3: TGTGCCAGCAGCGTAGGTGGCGGGGCCCACGAGCAGTACTTC. Amino acid sequence: CASSVGGGAHEQYF. Variable domain in full (rest from reference TRBV9 and TRBJ2-7): DSGVTQTPKHLITATGQRVTLRCSPRSGDLSVYWYQQSLDQGLQFLIQYYNGEERAKGNILERFSAQQFPDLHSELNLSSLELGDSALYFCASSVGGGAHEQYFGPGTRLTVT.